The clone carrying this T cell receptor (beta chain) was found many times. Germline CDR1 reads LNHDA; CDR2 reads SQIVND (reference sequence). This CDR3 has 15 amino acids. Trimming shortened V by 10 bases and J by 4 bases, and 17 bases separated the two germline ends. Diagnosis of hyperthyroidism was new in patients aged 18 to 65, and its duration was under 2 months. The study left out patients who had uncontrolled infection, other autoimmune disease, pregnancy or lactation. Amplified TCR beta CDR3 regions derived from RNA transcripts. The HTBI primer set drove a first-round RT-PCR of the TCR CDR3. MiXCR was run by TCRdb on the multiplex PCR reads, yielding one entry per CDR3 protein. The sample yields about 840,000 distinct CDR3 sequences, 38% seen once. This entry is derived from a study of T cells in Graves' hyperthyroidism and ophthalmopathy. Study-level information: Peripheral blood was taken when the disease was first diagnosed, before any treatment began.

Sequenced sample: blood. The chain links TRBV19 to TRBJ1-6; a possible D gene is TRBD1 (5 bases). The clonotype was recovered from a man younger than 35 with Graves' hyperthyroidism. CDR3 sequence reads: CATQTDRNYNSPLHF. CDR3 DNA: TGTGCCACCCAAACCGACAGAAATTATAATTCACCCCTCCACTTT.